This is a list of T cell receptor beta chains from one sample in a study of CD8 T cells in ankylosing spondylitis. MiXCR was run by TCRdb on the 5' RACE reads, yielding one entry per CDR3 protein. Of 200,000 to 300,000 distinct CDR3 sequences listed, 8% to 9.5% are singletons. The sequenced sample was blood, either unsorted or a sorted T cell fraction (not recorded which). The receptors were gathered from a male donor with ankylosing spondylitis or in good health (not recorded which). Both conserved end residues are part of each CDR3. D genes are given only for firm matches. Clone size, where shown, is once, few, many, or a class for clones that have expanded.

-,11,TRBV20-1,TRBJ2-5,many,TGCAGTGCTCTACACCAAGAGACCCAGTACTTC,CSALHQETQYF
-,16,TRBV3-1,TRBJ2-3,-,TGTGCCAGCAGCCATAACAGGGACTCGGGCACAGATACGCAGTATTTT,CASSHNRDSGTDTQYF
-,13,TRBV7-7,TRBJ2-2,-,TGTGCTAGCAGCTTAGGGACCGTCGGGGAGCTGTTTTTT,CASSLGTVGELFF
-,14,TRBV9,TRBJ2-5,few,TGTGCCAGCAGTGGGGAAGCTGGCGAAGAGACCCAGTACTTC,CASSGEAGEETQYF
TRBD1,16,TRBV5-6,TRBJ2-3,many,TGTGCCAGCAGCACTGGGCCAACAGGGGGTCCAGATACGCAGTATTTT,CASSTGPTGGPDTQYF
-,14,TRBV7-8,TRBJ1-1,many,TGTGCCAGCAGCTTAGGGGTGGGAGACACTGAAGCTTTCTTT,CASSLGVGDTEAFF
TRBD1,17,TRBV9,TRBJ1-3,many,TGTGCCAGCAGCGCCCCGTGGGACAGCAGCTCTGGAAACACCATATATTTT,CASSAPWDSSSGNTIYF
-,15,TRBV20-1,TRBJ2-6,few,TGCAGTGCCCGGGACGCCAAGGGAGGGGCCAACGTCCTGACTTTC,CSARDAKGGANVLTF
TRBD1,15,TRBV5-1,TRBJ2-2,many,TGCGCCAGCAGCATTTGGACAGGGAACACCGGGGAGCTGTTTTTT,CASSIWTGNTGELFF
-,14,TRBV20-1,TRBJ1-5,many,TGCAGTGCTTTACAGGGAGATGGCAATCAGCCCCAGCATTTT,CSALQGDGNQPQHF
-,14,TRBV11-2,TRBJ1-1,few,TGTGCCAGCATCCCCGGGGCCAGGGGAACTGAAGCTTTCTTT,CASIPGARGTEAFF
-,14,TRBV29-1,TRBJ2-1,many,TGCAGCGTTGCCCGGGACTCTCTTTACAATGAGCAGTTCTTC,CSVARDSLYNEQFF
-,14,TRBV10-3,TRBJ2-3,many,TGTGCCATCAGAGCCAGCTCGGGGACAGATACGCAGTATTTT,CAIRASSGTDTQYF
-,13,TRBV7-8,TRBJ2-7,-,TGTGCCAGCAGCTTAGGGGACGGTCGCGAGCAGTACTTC,CASSLGDGREQYF
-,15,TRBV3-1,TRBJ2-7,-,TGTGCCAGCAGCCAATCCCCAAAGAGCTCCTACGAGCAGTACTTC,CASSQSPKSSYEQYF
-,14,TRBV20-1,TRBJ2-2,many,TGCAGTGCTAGACGAGACTTGAACACCGGGGAGCTGTTTTTT,CSARRDLNTGELFF
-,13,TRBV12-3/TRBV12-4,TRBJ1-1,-,TGTGCCAGCAGTTTTTCAACGAACACTGAAGCTTTCTTT,CASSFSTNTEAFF
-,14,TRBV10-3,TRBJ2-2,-,TGTGCCATCGCGCAGGGCCTTCGTACCGGGGAGCTGTTTTTT,CAIAQGLRTGELFF
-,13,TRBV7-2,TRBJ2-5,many,TGTGCCAGCAGTTTGAGGACTCAAGAGACCCAGTACTTC,CASSLRTQETQYF
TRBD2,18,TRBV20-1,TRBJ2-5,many,TGCAGTGCCTTCGCTAGCGGGGGAGCCAATAAGATCCAAGAGACCCAGTACTTC,CSAFASGGANKIQETQYF
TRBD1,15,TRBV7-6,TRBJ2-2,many,TGTGCCAGCAGCCGGGGGACAGGGAGCACCGGGGAGCTGTTTTTT,CASSRGTGSTGELFF
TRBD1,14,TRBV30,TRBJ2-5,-,TGTGCCTGGAGTCCCGGACAGGGAACTGAGACCCAGTACTTC,CAWSPGQGTETQYF
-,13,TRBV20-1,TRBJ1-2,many,TGCAGTGCTAGGGTGGCCTTGGACTATGGCTACACCTTC,CSARVALDYGYTF
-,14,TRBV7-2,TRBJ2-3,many,TGTGCCAGCAGCTTAGCGCTTAGCACAGATACGCAGTATTTT,CASSLALSTDTQYF
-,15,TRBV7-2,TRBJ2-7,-,TGTGCCAGCAGCTTAGGGCAGGGACGCTCCTACGAGCAGTACTTC,CASSLGQGRSYEQYF
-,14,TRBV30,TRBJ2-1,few,TGTGCCTGGAGTGAATCACAGTACCTCAATGAGCAGTTCTTC,CAWSESQYLNEQFF
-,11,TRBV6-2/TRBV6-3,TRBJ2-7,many,TGTGCCACGACTACCTCCTACGAGCAGTACTTC,CATTTSYEQYF
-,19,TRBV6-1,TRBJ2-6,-,TGTGCCAGCACCCAGGGGCCCCTAGCGGAAATCTCTGGGGCCAACGTCCTGACTTTC,CASTQGPLAEISGANVLTF
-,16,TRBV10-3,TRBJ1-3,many,TGTGCCATCACCGACCGACAGCGGACCCTTGGAAACACCATATATTTT,CAITDRQRTLGNTIYF
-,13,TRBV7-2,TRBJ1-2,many,TGTGCCAGCAGCTTAGGGACGGTAGAAGGCTACACCTTC,CASSLGTVEGYTF
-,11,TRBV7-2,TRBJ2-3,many,TGTGCCAGCCGTAAAACGGATACGCAGTATTTT,CASRKTDTQYF
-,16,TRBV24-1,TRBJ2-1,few,TGTGCCACCAGTGATTCTACGGGGGTCTCCTACAATGAGCAGTTCTTC,CATSDSTGVSYNEQFF
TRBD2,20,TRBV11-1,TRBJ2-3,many,TGTGCCAGCAGCTTAAACCCGTCCGGGAGGAATAGTTATCTGGAGGATACGCAGTATTTT,CASSLNPSGRNSYLEDTQYF
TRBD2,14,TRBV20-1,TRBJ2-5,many,TGCAGTGCTCAGACTGCTTCTAGCGGAGAGACCCAGTACTTC,CSAQTASSGETQYF
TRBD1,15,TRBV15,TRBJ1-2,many,TGTGCCACCAGCAGAGGACAGGGGGGTAGCTATGGCTACACCTTC,CATSRGQGGSYGYTF
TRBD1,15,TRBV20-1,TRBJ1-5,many,TGCAGTGCTGCCACCCCCGGACAGGGGTATCAGCCCCAGCATTTT,CSAATPGQGYQPQHF
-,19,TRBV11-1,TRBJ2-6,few,TGTGCCAGCAGCTTAGCTGGGGACTTCTACCACTCTGGGGCCAACGTCCTGACTTTC,CASSLAGDFYHSGANVLTF
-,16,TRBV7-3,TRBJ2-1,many,TGTGCCAGCAGCTTAATGGGCAGCTCTTTCTACAATGAGCAGTTCTTC,CASSLMGSSFYNEQFF
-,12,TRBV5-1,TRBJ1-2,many,TGCGCCAGCAGCCCGGGACGGTCTGGCTACACCTTC,CASSPGRSGYTF
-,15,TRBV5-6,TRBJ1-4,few,TGTGCCAGCTCCCTAGGGTGGGGGCGGAATGAAAAACTGTTTTTT,CASSLGWGRNEKLFF
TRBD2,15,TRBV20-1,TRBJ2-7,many,TGCAGTGCCACCCGACCGGCGGGAGGTCTCTACGAGCAGTACTTC,CSATRPAGGLYEQYF
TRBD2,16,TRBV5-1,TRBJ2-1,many,TGCGCCAGCAGCTTGCAATCGCTAGCGGGTACTAATGAGCAGTTCTTC,CASSLQSLAGTNEQFF
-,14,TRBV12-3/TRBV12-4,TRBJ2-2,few,TGTGCCAGCAGTTTTGTAAGAGATACCGGGGAGCTGTTTTTT,CASSFVRDTGELFF
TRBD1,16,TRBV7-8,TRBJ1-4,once,TGTGCCAGCACCTTCTCGACAGGGGCGCGCGGTGAAAAACTGTTTTTT,CASTFSTGARGEKLFF
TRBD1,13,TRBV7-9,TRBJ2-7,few,TGTGCCAGCAGCCCCCGGACAGGCTACGAGCAGTACTTC,CASSPRTGYEQYF
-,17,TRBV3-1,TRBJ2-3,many,TGTGCCAGCAGCCAAGTTGAAGGGACACTAAACACAGATACGCAGTATTTT,CASSQVEGTLNTDTQYF
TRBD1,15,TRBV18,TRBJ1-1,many,TGTGCCAGCTCATCGGCCACAGGGGGTTTCACTGAAGCTTTCTTT,CASSSATGGFTEAFF
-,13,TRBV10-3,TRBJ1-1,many,TGTGCCATCAGTGAAAACAGGAACACTGAAGCTTTCTTT,CAISENRNTEAFF
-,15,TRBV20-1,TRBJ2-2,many,TGCAGTGCTAGAGATCCGGACACGACAACCGGGGAGCTGTTTTTT,CSARDPDTTTGELFF
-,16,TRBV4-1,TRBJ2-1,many,TGCGCCAGCAGCCGAGGAACAGGGAGCTCCTACAATGAGCAGTTCTTC,CASSRGTGSSYNEQFF
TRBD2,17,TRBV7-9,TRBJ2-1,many,TGTGCCAGCAGCTTAGGGCCTCTAGCGGACACCTACAATGAGCAGTTCTTC,CASSLGPLADTYNEQFF
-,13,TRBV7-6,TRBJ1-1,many,TGTGCCAGCTCTAGGGAAACCAACACTGAAGCTTTCTTT,CASSRETNTEAFF
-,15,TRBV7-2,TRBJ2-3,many,TGTGCCAGCAGCTTAGTGGCAGGGGAGACAGATACGCAGTATTTT,CASSLVAGETDTQYF